This T cell receptor (beta chain) was sequenced during a study of T cells in Graves' hyperthyroidism and ophthalmopathy. Findings and caveats of the study: Ophthalmopathy and stable hyperthyroidism were separated by a 13 V-J model.

Points on this clonotype: Its specificity is not known. A read error is possible here, since a much larger clone lies one base away.

Lactation, pregnancy, other autoimmune disease or uncontrolled infection excluded patients. In making diagnoses, clinical symptoms, serum thyroxine and TRAb, thyroid ultrasound and orbital computed tomography were all used. Out of approximately 10 ml of fresh peripheral blood came the PBMCs. From RNA transcripts, TCR beta CDR3 regions were amplified. The HTBI primer set was used in a first-round RT-PCR of the TCR CDR3. Each CDR3 protein is one row after TCRdb ran MiXCR on the multiplex PCR reads. The sample comprises fewer than 700,000 distinct CDR3 sequences, around 16% of which are singletons, and 3% to 4% rests with the top ten. CDR1 and CDR2 from the germline V gene are SQVTM and ANQGSEA. The V end lost 3 bases, the J end lost 2 bases, and 19 bases lay between the germline ends. The CDR3 has 16 amino acids.

Sequenced sample: blood. This chain connects TRBV29-1 to TRBJ1-1, with D perhaps TRBD1 (6 bases). The receptor comes from a woman under 40 with Graves' hyperthyroidism. CDR3 region: CSVDLRGRGPNTEAFF. CDR3 sequence (DNA): TGCAGCGTTGATTTGCGGGGCAGGGGCCCTAACACTGAAGCTTTCTTT.